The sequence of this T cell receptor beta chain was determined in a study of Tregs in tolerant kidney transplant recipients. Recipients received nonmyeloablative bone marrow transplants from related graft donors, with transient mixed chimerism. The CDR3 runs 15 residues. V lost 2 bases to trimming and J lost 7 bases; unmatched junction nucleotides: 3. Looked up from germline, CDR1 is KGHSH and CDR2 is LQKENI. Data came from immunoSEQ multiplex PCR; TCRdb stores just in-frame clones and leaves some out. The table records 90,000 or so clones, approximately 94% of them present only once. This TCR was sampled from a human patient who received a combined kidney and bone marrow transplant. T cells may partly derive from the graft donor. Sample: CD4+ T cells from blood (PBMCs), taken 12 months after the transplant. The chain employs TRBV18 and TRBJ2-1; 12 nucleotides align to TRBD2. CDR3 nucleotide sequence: TGTGCCAGCTCACCAAGGACTAGCGGGGCGAATGAGCAGTTCTTC. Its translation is CASSPRTSGANEQFF.